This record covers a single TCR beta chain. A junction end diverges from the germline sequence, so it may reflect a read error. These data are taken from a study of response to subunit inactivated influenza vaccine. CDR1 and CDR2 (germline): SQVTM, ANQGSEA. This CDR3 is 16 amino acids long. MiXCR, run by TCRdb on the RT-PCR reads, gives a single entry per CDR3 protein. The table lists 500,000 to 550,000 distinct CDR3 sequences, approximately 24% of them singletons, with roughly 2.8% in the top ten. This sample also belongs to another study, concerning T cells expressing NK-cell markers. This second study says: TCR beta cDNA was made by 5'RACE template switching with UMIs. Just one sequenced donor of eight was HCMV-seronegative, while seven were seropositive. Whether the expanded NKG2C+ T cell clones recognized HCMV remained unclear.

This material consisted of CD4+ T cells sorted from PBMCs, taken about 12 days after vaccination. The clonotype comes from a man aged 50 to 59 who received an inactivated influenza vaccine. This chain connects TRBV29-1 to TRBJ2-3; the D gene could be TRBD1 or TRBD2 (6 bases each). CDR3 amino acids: CRVGGPRGKSTDTQYF. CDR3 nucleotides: TGCAGAGTTGGGGGGCCAAGGGGTAAGAGCACAGATACGCAGTATTTT.